This TCR beta chain was retrieved from a study of blood T cell repertoires in COVID-19. Study-wide context: From the United States, Italy and Spain came samples of acute and convalescent COVID-19. Sample material is recorded as cDNA or gDNA derived from T cells, B-cell-depleted T cells, or PBMCs.

CDR1 is SGHTA, CDR2 FQGNSA, per germline. The V segment lost 5 bases and the J segment 0 bases; nucleotides outside the gene matches: 8. This CDR3 is built from 16 residues. In the original workflow: How many nucleated cells were present was estimated from reference gene primer amplification. Method: immunoSEQ multiplex PCR; TCRdb's copy keeps in-frame clones and lacks some. D and trimming come from the DNA, and the V and J calls and clone size come from that table. The table has 30,000 to 50,000 clones, around 93% seen once; the top ten hold 15% to 17%. The TCR sequence derives from a woman aged 25 to 39 in a cohort sampled during active COVID-19. The gene calls are TRBV7-2 and TRBJ2-5, with 8 bases lining up with TRBD2. The sequenced sample was peripheral blood. CDR3 sequence: CASSPLAGRYQETQYF. In DNA form, the CDR3 reads TGTGCCAGCAGCCCGCTAGCGGGCCGGTACCAAGAGACCCAGTACTTC.